This T cell receptor (beta chain) is from a study of OX40 agonist ivuxolimab in advanced cancers. Overall study context: Six ivuxolimab dose levels, 0.01 to 10 mg/kg, were given intravenously every 2 weeks. Study observations and caveats: Compared with CD4+, CD8+ T cells on average had more expanded clones. Low normalized clonal expansion also occurred in some nonresponding patients.

Profiled with immunoSEQ multiplex PCR; TCRdb holds only in-frame clones, not every one. Here the sample spans about 58,000 clones, 80% to 90% being singletons. The CDR3 length is 14 residues. The germline gives CDR1 SGHVS, CDR2 FQNEAQ. Between the trimmed V and J ends, which lost 1 base and 8 bases, there was a span of 13 bases. Concerning this clone itself: Its cognate antigen is unknown.

The V call is TRBV7-8, the J call TRBJ2-3; D gene ambiguous. Here the sequenced sample was CD4+ or CD8+ T cells sorted from blood, taken in a trial of the OX40 agonist ivuxolimab. The TCR comes from an adult with an advanced solid tumor such as melanoma, head and neck, liver or kidney cancer. CDR3 bases: TGTGCCAGCAGCTTAGGGTATAAGATCGGTACGCAGTATTTT. Protein: CASSLGYKIGTQYF.